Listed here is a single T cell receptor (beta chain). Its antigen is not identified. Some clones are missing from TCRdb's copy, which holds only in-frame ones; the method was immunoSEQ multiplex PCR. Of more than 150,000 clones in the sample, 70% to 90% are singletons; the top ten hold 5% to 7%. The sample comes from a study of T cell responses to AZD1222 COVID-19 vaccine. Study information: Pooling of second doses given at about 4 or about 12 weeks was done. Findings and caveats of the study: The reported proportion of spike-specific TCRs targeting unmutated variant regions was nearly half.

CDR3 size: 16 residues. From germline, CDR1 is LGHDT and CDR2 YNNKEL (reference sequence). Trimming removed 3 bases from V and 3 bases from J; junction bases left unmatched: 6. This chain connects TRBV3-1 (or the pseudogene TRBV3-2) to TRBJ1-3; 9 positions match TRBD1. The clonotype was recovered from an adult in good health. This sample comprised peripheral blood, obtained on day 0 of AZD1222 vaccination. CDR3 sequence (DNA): TGTGCCAGCAGCCATGTACAGGGGGCAGGTGGAAACACCATATATTTT. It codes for CASSHVQGAGGNTIYF.